Listed below are T cell receptor beta chains from one sample, sequenced in a study of cytomegalovirus exposure and HLA in healthy donors. The repertoire was sequenced with immunoSEQ multiplex PCR; TCRdb's copy has only in-frame clones and lacks some. The sample contains 150,000 to 200,000 clones, about 80% of which appear only once. The sequencing sample was made of PBMCs. These receptors were collected from a woman between 18 and 29 years old in good health and CMV-seropositive. CDR3s include the opening cysteine and the closing phenylalanine or tryptophan. D genes are given only for firm matches. Clone size is stated in some rows and not others, as once, few, many or a class when expanded.

DNA: TGTGCCAGCAGCTTGGCGGGGGTGTCGGGGAGAAACACCATATATTTT
CDR3: CASSLAGVSGRNTIYF
J: TRBJ1-3
V: TRBV5-4
D: NA
size: NA

DNA: TGTGCCAGCAGCTCTACAGGCACCGGGGAGCTGTTTTTT
CDR3: CASSSTGTGELFF
J: TRBJ2-2
V: TRBV6-4
D: NA
size: NA

DNA: TGTGCCAGCAGCTTAGAAGGACAGATCAAAAACATTCAGTACTTC
CDR3: CASSLEGQIKNIQYF
J: TRBJ2-4
V: TRBV11-3
D: NA
size: NA

DNA: TGCGCCAGCAGCTTATCGTCGGGGGTTGGATCACCCCTCCACTTT
CDR3: CASSLSSGVGSPLHF
J: TRBJ1-6
V: TRBV5-1
D: NA
size: NA

DNA: TGTGCCAGCAGTGGGGGAGGGAGGGGTATTGTTTATCCAGATACGCAGTATTTT
CDR3: CASSGGGRGIVYPDTQYF
J: TRBJ2-3
V: TRBV6-1
D: TRBD2
size: NA

DNA: TGTTCCAGCAGCTACCTACAGGGTAGGGGGGGAAACACCATATATTTT
CDR3: CSSSYLQGRGGNTIYF
J: TRBJ1-3
V: TRBV7-9
D: NA
size: NA

DNA: TGTGCCAGCAGCGTAGCGGGGAACAGGGAAAGAGATACGCAGTATTTT
CDR3: CASSVAGNRERDTQYF
J: TRBJ2-3
V: TRBV9
D: NA
size: NA

DNA: TGTGCCGGCAGGACGGAGACCAGGGCCGACGAGCAGTACTTC
CDR3: CAGRTETRADEQYF
J: TRBJ2-7
V: TRBV6-1
D: NA
size: NA

DNA: TGTGCCTGGACTGCGGGGGGGGATACGCAGTATTTT
CDR3: CAWTAGGDTQYF
J: TRBJ2-3
V: TRBV30
D: TRBD2
size: NA

DNA: TGTGCCAGCAGCGTAGTACCTAGCGGGGTGAGCTCCTACAATGAGCAGTTCTTC
CDR3: CASSVVPSGVSSYNEQFF
J: TRBJ2-1
V: TRBV9
D: TRBD2
size: NA

DNA: TGTGCCAGCAGGGGGGGAGGGGGGATGAACACTGAAGCTTTCTTT
CDR3: CASRGGGGMNTEAFF
J: TRBJ1-1
V: TRBV7-9
D: NA
size: NA

DNA: TGTGCCTGGAGTGACTGGACAGCTCCCGAGCAGTTCTTC
CDR3: CAWSDWTAPEQFF
J: TRBJ2-1
V: TRBV30
D: NA
size: NA

DNA: TGTGCTAGTGGTCCGGGACTAGCGGGGGGCGAGACCCAGTACTTC
CDR3: CASGPGLAGGETQYF
J: TRBJ2-5
V: TRBV12-5
D: TRBD2
size: NA

DNA: TGTGCCAGCAGCTTAGGGACAGGGCGTACCATATATTTT
CDR3: CASSLGTGRTIYF
J: TRBJ1-3
V: TRBV7-3
D: TRBD1
size: NA

DNA: TGTGCCAGCAGCCAGTTCTTAGCGGGGGGGCCGGGAAATGAGCAGTTCTTC
CDR3: CASSQFLAGGPGNEQFF
J: TRBJ2-1
V: TRBV7-6
D: TRBD2
size: few

DNA: TGTGCCAGCAGCAATAGGGGTGGACAGGGTAATTCACCCCTCCACTTT
CDR3: CASSNRGGQGNSPLHF
J: TRBJ1-6
V: TRBV27
D: TRBD1
size: once

DNA: TGCGCCAGCAGCTGGACTAGCGGGGGGGGCACAGATACGCAGTATTTT
CDR3: CASSWTSGGGTDTQYF
J: TRBJ2-3
V: TRBV5-1
D: TRBD2
size: NA

DNA: TGCGCCAGCAGCCAGGGGACAGTCTATAATGAAAAACTGTTTTTT
CDR3: CASSQGTVYNEKLFF
J: TRBJ1-4
V: TRBV5-1
D: TRBD1
size: NA

DNA: TGTGCCAGTAGCGAGTTTAGTTTTTTTCTTTATTTT
CDR3: CASSEFSFFLYF
J: TRBJ2-3
V: TRBV19
D: NA
size: NA

DNA: TGCGCCAGCAGCCAAGTTCGACAGGGGCAGCAGTACTTC
CDR3: CASSQVRQGQQYF
J: TRBJ2-7
V: TRBV4-1
D: TRBD1
size: NA

DNA: TGTGCCAGCAGTCCACAGGGGTGGTCAGGAAACACCATATATTTT
CDR3: CASSPQGWSGNTIYF
J: TRBJ1-3
V: TRBV6-5
D: TRBD1
size: once

DNA: TGTGCCAGAAGCTTACCCAGGGGATCAGAAGGGTCGGTCTTT
CDR3: CARSLPRGSEGSVF
J: TRBJ1-1
V: TRBV5-3
D: NA
size: NA

DNA: TGTGCCAGCAGCGTAGCTGGACAGGCGGATCAGCCCCAGCATTTT
CDR3: CASSVAGQADQPQHF
J: TRBJ1-5
V: TRBV9
D: TRBD1
size: NA

DNA: TGTGCCAGTAGCGTCAGGGGTTCTAATGAAAAACTGTTTTTT
CDR3: CASSVRGSNEKLFF
J: TRBJ1-4
V: TRBV19
D: NA
size: NA

DNA: TGTGCCAGCAGCTTCCACGGACAGGTAGGCAGTTGGGATGAGCAGTTCTTC
CDR3: CASSFHGQVGSWDEQFF
J: TRBJ2-1
V: TRBV11-3
D: TRBD1
size: NA

DNA: TGTGCCACCCCCCCGGCGGGGGGGCCGGGGGAGACCCAGTACTTC
CDR3: CATPPAGGPGETQYF
J: TRBJ2-5
V: TRBV7-9
D: TRBD2
size: few

DNA: TGTGCCAGCAGTGATAGGGGGGAGGGGCATCAGCCCCAGCATTTT
CDR3: CASSDRGEGHQPQHF
J: TRBJ1-5
V: TRBV6-6
D: NA
size: NA

DNA: TGTGCCAGCAGCTTAGTACGCAGGTACAATGAGCAGTTCTTC
CDR3: CASSLVRRYNEQFF
J: TRBJ2-1
V: TRBV11-2
D: NA
size: NA

DNA: TGTGCCAGCAGCTTAGCCAGGGGGCTGGAGACCCAGTACTTC
CDR3: CASSLARGLETQYF
J: TRBJ2-5
V: TRBV11-3
D: TRBD1
size: NA

DNA: TGCGCCAGCAGCCAAGGTGCAGGGGCGAACACCGGGGAGCTGTTTTTT
CDR3: CASSQGAGANTGELFF
J: TRBJ2-2
V: TRBV4-3
D: NA
size: NA

DNA: TGTGCCAGCAGTTACGGACTAGCGGGGGGGGTAGAGACCCAGTACTTC
CDR3: CASSYGLAGGVETQYF
J: TRBJ2-5
V: TRBV6-5
D: TRBD2
size: NA

DNA: TGTGCCAGCAGCGGGGACAGGCCCAATTCACCCCTCCACTTT
CDR3: CASSGDRPNSPLHF
J: TRBJ1-6
V: TRBV7-6
D: TRBD1
size: once

DNA: TGTGCCAGCAGCGTTCAAGGGGGGGGGAACACCGGGGAGCTGTTTTTT
CDR3: CASSVQGGGNTGELFF
J: TRBJ2-2
V: TRBV9
D: NA
size: NA

DNA: TGCAGTGCCTCGCCAGGGGAAAAACTGTTTTTT
CDR3: CSASPGEKLFF
J: TRBJ1-4
V: TRBV20-1
D: NA
size: NA

DNA: TGTGCCAGCAGCTTGATTCAGGGCCGCTACTATTCACCCCTCCACTTT
CDR3: CASSLIQGRYYSPLHF
J: TRBJ1-6
V: TRBV5-6
D: NA
size: NA

DNA: TGTGCCAGCAGCTTAGTCCCTAGTAACGCCTACGAGCAGTACTTC
CDR3: CASSLVPSNAYEQYF
J: TRBJ2-7
V: TRBV7-9
D: NA
size: few

DNA: TGTGCCAGCAGGTTCTCCGGGGACTACGAGCAGTACTTC
CDR3: CASRFSGDYEQYF
J: TRBJ2-7
V: TRBV2
D: NA
size: NA

DNA: TGTGCCAGCAGACGGGACAGGGGGCGAGCACCCCTCCACTTT
CDR3: CASRRDRGRAPLHF
J: TRBJ1-6
V: TRBV6-5
D: TRBD1
size: NA

DNA: TGTGCCAGCAGTCGGGGGACTAGAGGAGTGGGGTCGCAGTATTTT
CDR3: CASSRGTRGVGSQYF
J: TRBJ2-3
V: TRBV2
D: TRBD2
size: NA

DNA: TGTGCCAGCACCCAAATCGGGGAGAACACTGAAGCTTTCTTT
CDR3: CASTQIGENTEAFF
J: TRBJ1-1
V: TRBV7-9
D: NA
size: few

DNA: TGCGCCAGCAGACTAGCGGGGAGGGGCGGAGAGACCCAGTACTTC
CDR3: CASRLAGRGGETQYF
J: TRBJ2-5
V: TRBV4-1
D: TRBD2
size: NA

DNA: TGTGCCAGCAGCGTCAGTAATTCACCCCTCCACTTT
CDR3: CASSVSNSPLHF
J: TRBJ1-6
V: TRBV9
D: NA
size: NA

DNA: TGTGCCAGTAGTATTGGTAGCGGGGGCGGGGAGCTGTTTTTT
CDR3: CASSIGSGGGELFF
J: TRBJ2-2
V: TRBV19
D: TRBD2
size: NA

DNA: TGTGCCAGCAGCGTAGCGGGGGGATCGAACCATGAGCAGTTCTTC
CDR3: CASSVAGGSNHEQFF
J: TRBJ2-1
V: TRBV9
D: TRBD2
size: few

DNA: TGTGCCAGCAGCGGCCGGGGGGGGATCTGGGCCAACGGCCTGACTTTC
CDR3: CASSGRGGIWANGLTF
J: TRBJ2-6
V: TRBV5-6
D: TRBD2
size: few

DNA: TGTGCCACTCTGGCACAGGGTGGAGGAAATGAAAAACTGTTTTTT
CDR3: CATLAQGGGNEKLFF
J: TRBJ1-4
V: TRBV19
D: NA
size: NA

DNA: TGTGCCTGGAGTGGAGGGGGACAGGAGGCAAGCAATCAGCCCCAGCATTTT
CDR3: CAWSGGGQEASNQPQHF
J: TRBJ1-5
V: TRBV30
D: TRBD1
size: NA

DNA: TGTGCCAGCAGCGTCGGGGGGGGGCGCGGGAATGAGCAGTTCTTC
CDR3: CASSVGGGRGNEQFF
J: TRBJ2-1
V: TRBV9
D: TRBD2
size: NA

DNA: TGTGCCAGCAGTTACTCCCAGAGGAACGGGGAGCTGTTTTTT
CDR3: CASSYSQRNGELFF
J: TRBJ2-2
V: TRBV6-6
D: NA
size: NA

DNA: TGTGCCAGTAGTCTGGACAGGGTTAGCTATGGCTACACCTTC
CDR3: CASSLDRVSYGYTF
J: TRBJ1-2
V: TRBV19
D: TRBD1
size: NA